Listed below are T cell receptor beta chains from one sample, sequenced in a study of beta chain features in type 1 diabetes. Here immunoSEQ multiplex PCR was the method, and the copy in TCRdb shows in-frame clones only, minus some. The data hold some 290,000 clones, with 13% to 15% observed a single time. The sequenced sample was naive CD4+ T cells from blood. Every receptor here comes from a man aged 30 to 45 with type 1 diabetes. CDR3s include the opening cysteine and the closing phenylalanine or tryptophan. A D gene is named only where the DNA matches it firmly. For some rows the clone size is stated as once, few or many, or as a class when expanded; others skip it.

j_call v_call clone_size d_call cdr3_aa cdr3_nt
TRBJ2-3 TRBV2 few TRBD1 CASSEKWGQGTDTQYF TGTGCCAGCAGCGAAAAATGGGGACAGGGTACAGATACGCAGTATTTT
TRBJ2-7 TRBV28 few . CASSVLQASYEQYF TGTGCCAGCAGTGTCCTACAGGCTTCCTACGAGCAGTACTTC
TRBJ2-1 TRBV9 . . CASSVVTTSSYNEQFF TGTGCCAGCAGCGTAGTCACCACTAGCTCCTACAATGAGCAGTTCTTC
TRBJ2-5 TRBV2 few TRBD1 CASSAEQGETQYF TGTGCCAGCAGCGCGGAACAGGGGGAGACCCAGTACTTC
TRBJ2-1 TRBV4-3 . TRBD1 CASSQGQGAGNEQFF TGCGCCAGCAGCCAGGGACAGGGGGCCGGGAATGAGCAGTTCTTC
TRBJ2-7 TRBV9 . . CASSVEAGVLGEQYF TGTGCCAGCAGCGTAGAGGCGGGTGTGTTAGGCGAGCAGTACTTC
TRBJ2-7 TRBV29-1 . . CSGATDTYEQYF TGCAGCGGAGCGACAGATACCTACGAGCAGTACTTC
TRBJ2-7 TRBV6-5 few . CASSVRDTYEQYF TGTGCCAGCAGTGTTCGGGACACCTACGAGCAGTACTTC
TRBJ1-1 TRBV28 few TRBD1 CASSSVGTGNEAFF TGTGCCAGCAGTTCAGTCGGGACAGGGAACGAAGCTTTCTTT
TRBJ2-1 TRBV4-1 . TRBD2 CASSQVGLVGNEQFF TGCGCCAGCAGCCAAGTAGGACTAGTTGGCAATGAGCAGTTCTTC
TRBJ2-1 TRBV7-3 . TRBD2 CASSSSGRAMYNEQFF TGTGCCAGCAGCTCAAGCGGGAGGGCCATGTACAATGAGCAGTTCTTC
TRBJ2-3 TRBV4-3 few . CASSRGYSTDTQYF TGCGCCAGCAGCCGGGGCTATTCCACAGATACGCAGTATTTT
TRBJ1-1 TRBV7-3 few . CASSVQENTEAFF TGTGCCAGCAGCGTTCAGGAGAACACTGAAGCTTTCTTT
TRBJ1-5 TRBV18 few TRBD1 CASSPSQGGNQPQHF TGTGCCAGCTCACCAAGTCAGGGGGGCAATCAGCCCCAGCATTTT
TRBJ1-1 TRBV27 . . CASSEGMGTEAFF TGTGCCAGCTCCGAGGGTATGGGCACTGAAGCTTTCTTT
TRBJ1-2 TRBV7-9 few TRBD1 CASSATGANGYTF TGTGCCAGCAGCGCCACAGGGGCCAATGGCTACACCTTC
TRBJ2-2 TRBV7-8 few TRBD1 CASSLVGGSGELFF TGTGCCAGCAGCTTAGTAGGGGGCTCCGGGGAGCTGTTTTTT
TRBJ2-7 TRBV7-3 . TRBD2 CASSWTSGRFSEQYF TGTGCCAGCAGTTGGACTAGCGGGAGGTTTAGCGAGCAGTACTTC
TRBJ1-2 TRBV28 few TRBD1 CASSSKQGAVGYTF TGTGCCAGCAGTTCCAAACAGGGGGCGGTCGGCTACACCTTC
TRBJ2-2 TRBV18 few . CASSQQGPGELFF TGTGCCAGCTCACAACAGGGTCCCGGGGAGCTGTTTTTT
TRBJ1-2 TRBV6-1 few TRBD1 CASRSPGQGYGYTF TGTGCCAGCAGATCACCGGGACAGGGTTATGGCTACACCTTC
TRBJ1-1 TRBV18 . . CASSPRQTNTEAFF TGTGCCAGCTCACCTCGACAGACGAACACTGAAGCTTTCTTT
TRBJ1-3 TRBV11-3 few . CASSSYGGNTIYF TGTGCCAGCAGCTCCTATGGTGGAAACACCATATATTTT
TRBJ1-5 TRBV7-8 . . CASSWTDSNQPQHF TGTGCCAGCAGCTGGACTGATAGCAATCAGCCCCAGCATTTT
TRBJ1-2 TRBV27 . TRBD1 CASSQPGQGYGYTF TGTGCCAGCAGTCAACCGGGACAGGGCTATGGCTACACCTTC
TRBJ2-1 TRBV5-6 . . CASSLSFHEQFF TGTGCCAGCAGCTTGTCATTCCATGAGCAGTTCTTC
TRBJ1-1 TRBV5-5 once . CASSLDRTGAFF TGTGCCAGCAGCTTGGACCGTACAGGGGCTTTCTTT
TRBJ2-2 TRBV9 few TRBD2 CASSLSGRAPTGELFF TGTGCCAGCAGCCTTAGCGGGAGGGCCCCCACCGGGGAGCTGTTTTTT
TRBJ1-1 TRBV2 . . CASRLMDGGRAFF TGTGCCAGCAGATTGATGGACGGTGGGAGGGCTTTCTTT
TRBJ1-1 TRBV7-3 few . CASSMTPYTEAFF TGTGCCAGCAGCATGACACCATACACTGAAGCTTTCTTT
TRBJ2-7 TRBV6-1 . . CASSASVYEQYF TGTGCCAGCAGTGCATCAGTCTACGAGCAGTACTTC
TRBJ2-2 TRBV9 few TRBD1 CASSPGWDRGTGELFF TGTGCCAGCAGCCCCGGATGGGACAGGGGAACCGGGGAGCTGTTTTTT
TRBJ2-3 TRBV11-2 . TRBD2 CASSRRLAGNSDTQYF TGTGCCAGCAGCCGTAGACTAGCGGGGAATTCAGATACGCAGTATTTT
TRBJ2-3 TRBV27 few . CASSLSTTSRDTDTQYF TGTGCCAGCAGTTTATCGACAACGTCCAGAGACACAGATACGCAGTATTTT
TRBJ2-3 TRBV11-1 . TRBD1 CASSTRRDRVTDTQYF TGTGCCAGCAGCACACGAAGGGACAGGGTCACAGATACGCAGTATTTT
TRBJ1-5 TRBV6-4 few . CASTRGQSTDSNQPQHF TGTGCCAGCACTCGCGGACAGTCCACAGATAGCAATCAGCCCCAGCATTTT
TRBJ2-3 TRBV5-4 . . CASSLGGVGTDTQYF TGTGCCAGCAGCCTAGGGGGGGTCGGCACAGATACGCAGTATTTT
TRBJ2-1 TRBV18 . . CASSLLTSGTTNEQFF TGTGCCAGCTCTCTTTTGACGAGCGGGACAACGAATGAGCAGTTCTTC
TRBJ2-7 TRBV5-1 few TRBD2 CASTAVAGGSYEQYF TGCGCCAGCACGGCTGTAGCGGGAGGGAGTTACGAGCAGTACTTC
TRBJ1-2 TRBV2 . . CASSESLAGESYTF TGTGCCAGCAGTGAATCTTTGGCAGGGGAGTCTTACACCTTC
TRBJ2-6 TRBV30 . . CAWGQGTAGANVLTF TGTGCCTGGGGCCAGGGAACTGCTGGGGCCAACGTCCTGACTTTC
TRBJ1-2 TRBV7-2 . . CASSLPGTYGYTF TGTGCCAGCAGCTTACCGGGAACCTATGGCTACACCTTC
TRBJ2-7 TRBV29-1 . . CSVVQAAPYEQYF TGCAGCGTTGTTCAGGCAGCTCCCTACGAGCAGTACTTC
TRBJ2-3 TRBV30 few . CACGGRIHSDTQYF TGTGCCTGTGGGGGCCGAATACACTCAGATACGCAGTATTTT
TRBJ1-5 TRBV4-3 . . CASSQNQGQPQHF TGCGCCAGCAGCCAAAATCAGGGGCAGCCCCAGCATTTT
TRBJ1-5 TRBV30 . . CAWATGLGQPQHF TGTGCCTGGGCAACAGGGCTCGGACAGCCCCAGCATTTT
TRBJ2-2 TRBV7-2 few TRBD2 CASSGSGSVTGELFF TGTGCCAGCAGTGGTAGCGGGAGTGTCACCGGGGAGCTGTTTTTT
TRBJ1-1 TRBV10-3 . TRBD1 CAIKGQILSPAFF TGTGCCATCAAGGGACAGATCCTTTCCCCAGCTTTCTTT
TRBJ2-7 TRBV5-1 few TRBD1 CASSWTGTGDEQYF TGCGCCAGCAGCTGGACCGGGACAGGGGACGAGCAGTACTTC
TRBJ2-7 TRBV20-1 . . CSGTGIYEQYF TGCAGTGGAACAGGGATCTACGAGCAGTACTTC
TRBJ1-2 TRBV28 . . CASSFGAAYGYTF TGTGCCAGCAGTTTTGGGGCAGCCTATGGCTACACCTTC
TRBJ1-4 TRBV13 few . CASSSLLGTPEKLFF TGTGCCAGCAGTTCGCTCTTAGGGACTCCCGAAAAACTGTTTTTT
TRBJ2-2 TRBV5-1 . . CASSVEGARTGELFF TGCGCCAGCAGCGTGGAGGGGGCGCGGACCGGGGAGCTGTTTTTT
TRBJ2-1 TRBV4-1 few TRBD2 CASRESGTRRGYNEQFF TGCGCCAGCAGGGAAAGCGGGACCCGAAGAGGATACAATGAGCAGTTCTTC
TRBJ2-7 TRBV7-9 . TRBD2 CASSRGAYEQYF TGTGCCAGCAGCCGGGGGGCCTACGAGCAGTACTTC